These T cell receptor beta chains were read from a single sample in a study of blood T cell repertoires in COVID-19. Clones were sequenced by immunoSEQ multiplex PCR, and TCRdb holds only the in-frame ones, with some missing. In the table there are nearly 400,000 clones, about 90% of which are singletons. The sample consisted of PBMCs or T cells enriched from blood (not recorded which). All receptors derive from a young woman who had recovered from COVID-19. Each CDR3 is given with its conserved first and last residue. Fields, in order: V gene, J gene, CDR3 protein.

TRBV28	TRBJ1-4	CASSFVGQGSEKLFF
TRBV27	TRBJ2-7	CASSPDPGGGGYEQYF
TRBV15	TRBJ1-1	CATSRFQITEAFF
TRBV6-2/TRBV6-3	TRBJ1-3	CASSVIAGGRNTIYF
TRBV28	TRBJ2-1	CASSLSGTSYNEQFF
TRBV18	TRBJ1-4	CASSLQDRSTNEKLFF
TRBV4-2	TRBJ2-3	CASSQGQGKPDTQYF
TRBV4-3	TRBJ1-6	CASSQDPGLNSPLHF
TRBV7-2	TRBJ1-2	CASSFGRGYGYTF
TRBV9	TRBJ2-3	CASSVEGDYTDTQYF
TRBV28	TRBJ2-3	CASSFLQGADTQYF
TRBV24-1	TRBJ1-5	CATSDATASNQPQHF
TRBV5-6	TRBJ1-2	CASSAPGQNYGYTF
TRBV7-9	TRBJ2-1	CASSFIVRASSDEQFF
TRBV27	TRBJ2-6	CASSLRGSGVNVLTF
TRBV4-1	TRBJ1-6	CASSRTGQESSYNSPLHF
TRBV7-9	TRBJ1-2	CASSPDRSRYGYTF
TRBV5-1	TRBJ1-4	CASSRTTGQGSEKLFF
TRBV6-5	TRBJ2-7	CASSSAAGLSTYEQYF
TRBV27	TRBJ2-7	CASSPRGGETYEQYF
TRBV25-1	TRBJ2-7	CASAPGAPSHTYEQYF
TRBV2	TRBJ2-4	CASSGIGTGGTGIQYF
TRBV2	TRBJ2-2	CASSGHLDYTGELFF
TRBV7-6	TRBJ2-7	CASSLSSVSSYEQYF
TRBV29-1	TRBJ1-1	CSVPGQNTEAFF
TRBV27	TRBJ2-7	CASSYRTSGSSEQYF
TRBV30	TRBJ1-2	CAWSVLDRGGNGYTF
TRBV12-3/TRBV12-4	TRBJ1-6	CASSLGGGNLHF
TRBV7-9	TRBJ2-1	CASSYNPGLAAYNEQFF
TRBV13	TRBJ1-3	CASSRDRVLDTIYF